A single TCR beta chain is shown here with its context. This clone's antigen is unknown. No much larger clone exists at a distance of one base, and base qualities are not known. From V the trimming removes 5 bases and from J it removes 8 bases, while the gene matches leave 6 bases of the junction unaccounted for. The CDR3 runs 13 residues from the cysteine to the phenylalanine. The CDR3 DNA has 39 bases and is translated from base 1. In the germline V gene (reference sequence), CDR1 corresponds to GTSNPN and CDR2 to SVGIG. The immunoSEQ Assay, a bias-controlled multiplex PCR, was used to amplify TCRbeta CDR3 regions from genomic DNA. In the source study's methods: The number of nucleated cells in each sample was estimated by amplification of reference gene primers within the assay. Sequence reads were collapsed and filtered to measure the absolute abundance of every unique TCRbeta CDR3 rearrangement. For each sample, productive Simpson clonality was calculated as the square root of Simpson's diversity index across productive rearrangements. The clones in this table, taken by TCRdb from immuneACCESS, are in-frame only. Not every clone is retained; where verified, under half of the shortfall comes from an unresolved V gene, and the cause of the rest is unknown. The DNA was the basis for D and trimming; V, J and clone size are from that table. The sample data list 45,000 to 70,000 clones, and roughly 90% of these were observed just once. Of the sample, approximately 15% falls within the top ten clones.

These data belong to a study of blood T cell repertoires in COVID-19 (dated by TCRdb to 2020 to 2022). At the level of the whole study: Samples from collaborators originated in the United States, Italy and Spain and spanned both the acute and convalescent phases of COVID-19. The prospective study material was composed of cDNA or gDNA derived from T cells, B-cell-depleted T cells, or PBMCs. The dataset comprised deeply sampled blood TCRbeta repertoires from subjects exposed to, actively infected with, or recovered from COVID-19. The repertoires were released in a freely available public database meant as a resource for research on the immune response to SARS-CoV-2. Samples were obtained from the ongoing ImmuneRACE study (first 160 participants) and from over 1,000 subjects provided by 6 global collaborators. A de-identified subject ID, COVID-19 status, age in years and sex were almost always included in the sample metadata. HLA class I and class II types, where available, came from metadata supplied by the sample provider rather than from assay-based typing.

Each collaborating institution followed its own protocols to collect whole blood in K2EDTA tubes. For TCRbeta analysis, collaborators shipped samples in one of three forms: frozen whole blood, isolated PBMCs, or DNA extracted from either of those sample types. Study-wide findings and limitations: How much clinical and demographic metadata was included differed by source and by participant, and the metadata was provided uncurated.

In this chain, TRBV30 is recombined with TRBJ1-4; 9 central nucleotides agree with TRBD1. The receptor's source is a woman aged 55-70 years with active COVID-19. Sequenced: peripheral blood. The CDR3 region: CAWDGTGKEKLFF. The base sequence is TGTGCCTGGGACGGGACAGGGAAGGAAAAACTGTTTTTT.